The 23 T cell receptor beta chains below were found in one sample sequenced in a study of blood T cell repertoires in COVID-19. Sequencing was performed with immunoSEQ multiplex PCR; in TCRdb, only in-frame clones are kept and a portion is missing. The sample lists about 200,000 clones; 85% were seen once. The sequenced material came from PBMCs or T cells enriched from blood (not recorded which). These TCRs come from a man between 35 and 55 years old who had recovered from COVID-19.

The chain employs TRBV5-4 and TRBJ2-5, with 14 bases matching TRBD2. The CDR3 has 16 amino acids. Germline CDR1 is SGHNT and CDR2 is YYREEE (reference sequence). V lost 4 bases to trimming and J lost 2 bases; unmatched junction nucleotides: 4. The CDR3 sequence: CASSPGTSGGQETQYF. The CDR3, as DNA: TGTGCCAGCAGCCCCGGGACTAGCGGGGGACAAGAGACCCAGTACTTC.

This clone came up once. J is TRBJ2-7 and V is TRBV14; 14 bases line up with TRBD2. The germline V gene encodes CDR1 SGHDN and CDR2 FVKESK. V shed 1 base and J 6 bases; nucleotides not matched to a gene: 5. CDR3 length: 16 amino acids. The CDR3, as DNA: TGTGCCAGCAGCCAAGTTAGGGGACTAGCGGGAGCCGAGCAGTACTTC. Its protein product is CASSQVRGLAGAEQYF.

The chain employs TRBV19 and TRBJ1-2; D unresolved. With 7 bases removed from V and 3 bases from J, the gap between germline ends came to 12 bases. The CDR3 length is 13 residues. Germline values: CDR1 LNHDA, CDR2 SQIVND (reference sequence). Written as DNA, the CDR3 is TGTGCCAGTAAAGCAGGAGGCGACTATGGCTACACCTTC. Its translation is CASKAGGDYGYTF. Full variable domain (missing parts from reference TRBV19 and TRBJ1-2): DGGITQSPKYLFRKEGQNVTLSCEQNLNHDAMYWYRQDPGQGLRLIYYSQIVNDFQKGDIAEGYSVSREKKESFPLTVTSAQKNPTAFYLCASKAGGDYGYTFGSGTRLTVV.

The chain joins TRBV15 to TRBJ1-4; tentative D call: TRBD1 (6 bases). This CDR3 is built from 14 residues. V was pared by 0 bases and J by 15 bases, with 17 bases between. The V gene's germline CDR1 is LNHNV and CDR2 YYDKDF (reference sequence). The CDR3 coding sequence is TGTGCCACCAGCAGAGATCGTACAGGGCGGTTATTGTTTTTT. Its protein product is CATSRDRTGRLLFF.

The rearrangement joins TRBV7-3 to TRBJ2-7; D is perhaps TRBD1 (6 bases). This CDR3 has 13 residues. Per the germline V gene, CDR1 is SGHTA and CDR2 is FQGTGA. The V end was cut by 4 bases, the J end by 5 bases, with 12 bases between. The CDR3 sequence is CASSYAQGNEQYF. CDR3 DNA: TGTGCCAGCAGCTATGCACAGGGAAACGAGCAGTACTTC.

The V call is TRBV21-1, the J call TRBJ1-6; the table assigns TRBD1, which was not confirmed against the DNA. TRBV21-1 is designated a pseudogene. This CDR3 has 20 amino acids. CDR3 DNA sequence: TGTGCCAGCAGCTCCTATCCGGGACAGGGAATGCGGTGCGATAATTCACCCCTCCACTTT. As protein: CASSSYPGQGMRCDNSPLHF.

This chain links TRBV29-1 with TRBJ2-1, with 9 positions matching TRBD2. The trim removed 8 bases at V and 8 bases at J, leaving 7 bases unmatched. The CDR3 contains 12 residues. Per germline, CDR1 SQVTM and CDR2 ANQGSEA. CDR3 sequence reads: CSFPLAGDEQFF. Written as DNA, the CDR3 is TGCAGCTTCCCCTTAGCGGGGGATGAGCAGTTCTTC.

The V and J genes are TRBV7-9 and TRBJ1-5; D is ambiguous. The CDR3 extends over 14 amino acids. The germline CDR1 and CDR2 sequences are SEHNR and FQNEAQ (reference sequence). Trimming shortened V by 4 bases and J by 0 bases, and 7 bases separated the two germline ends. The CDR3 sequence: CASSSSGSNQPQHF. As DNA, the CDR3 is TGTGCCAGCAGCTCCTCAGGTAGCAATCAGCCCCAGCATTTT.

The chain links TRBV5-4 to TRBJ2-7; 13 nucleotides line up with TRBD2. Per the germline V gene, CDR1 is SGHNT and CDR2 is YYREEE (reference sequence). V trimming: 4 bases; J trimming: 3 bases; junction bases outside the gene matches: 7. The CDR3 loop spans 16 amino acids. CDR3 nucleotide sequence: TGTGCCAGCAGCGTAGATGGACTAGCGGGAGTCTACGAGCAGTACTTC. Translated, it gives CASSVDGLAGVYEQYF.

The chain carries TRBV11-3 and TRBJ2-2, with TRBD2 matching 9 bases. The CDR3 covers 16 residues. Trimming took 4 bases from V and 6 from J; bases not matched to a gene: 9. Germline lookup yields CDR1 SGHNT and CDR2 YENEEA. The CDR3 DNA follows: TGTGCCAGCAGCTCCCTTCGCGGGAGGGCCCCCGGGGAGCTGTTTTTT. Its protein is CASSSLRGRAPGELFF.

This chain links TRBV6-2 or TRBV6-3 with TRBJ2-1, with TRBD2 matching over 7 bases. V shed 0 bases and J 2 bases; nucleotides not matched to a gene: 1. Germline V lookup: CDR1 MNHEY, CDR2 SVGEGT. The CDR3 length is 15 residues. DNA of the CDR3: TGTGCCAGCAGTTACTCAGGGACTACCTACAATGAGCAGTTCTTC. Translating gives CASSYSGTTYNEQFF.

This clone came up once. This rearrangement joins TRBV19 to TRBJ2-6; unclear D gene. Germline-derived CDR1 and CDR2 are LNHDA and SQIVND (reference sequence). The CDR3 consists of 16 residues. The germline V and J ends were trimmed by 1 base and 2 bases, with 9 bases remaining between them. This CDR3 reads CASSIAATTGANVLTF. The CDR3 region has the DNA TGTGCCAGTAGTATAGCAGCGACCACTGGGGCCAACGTCCTGACTTTC.

The chain has TRBV5-1 and TRBJ2-1; 9 bases agree with TRBD2. The V gene's germline CDR1 is SGHRS and CDR2 YFSETQ. The CDR3 extends over 12 amino acids. V was clipped by 4 bases and J by 9 bases; unmatched bases: 2. The CDR3 spells CASSKTSGEQFF. CDR3 bases: TGCGCCAGCAGCAAGACTAGCGGTGAGCAGTTCTTC.

The chain recombines TRBV30 with TRBJ2-3; D is unresolved. CDR1 and CDR2 from the germline V gene are GTSNPN and SVGIG (reference sequence). V shed 0 bases and J shed 2 bases, with 12 bases lying between them. The CDR3 totals 15 residues. The CDR3 coding sequence is TGTGCCTGGAGTGTGGCAGGCGCGCACACAGATACGCAGTATTTT. As protein: CAWSVAGAHTDTQYF.

The rearrangement joins TRBV19 to TRBJ2-5; tentative D call: TRBD2 (6 bases). The V gene's germline CDR1 is LNHDA and CDR2 SQIVND (reference sequence). V was pared by 4 bases and J by 2 bases, with 11 bases between. This CDR3 has 14 amino acids. Written as DNA, the CDR3 is TGTGCCAGTAGTACTTACGGGAGTCAAGAGACCCAGTACTTC. Protein product: CASSTYGSQETQYF. Complete variable domain (other parts from reference TRBV19 and TRBJ2-5): DGGITQSPKYLFRKEGQNVTLSCEQNLNHDAMYWYRQDPGQGLRLIYYSQIVNDFQKGDIAEGYSVSREKKESFPLTVTSAQKNPTAFYLCASSTYGSQETQYFGPGTRLLVL.

V gene TRBV7-9 combines with J gene TRBJ1-4, with D possibly TRBD1 on 5 matching bases. Trimming removed 5 bases from V and 7 bases from J, with 8 bases in between. This CDR3 is built from 12 residues. The V gene's germline CDR1 is SEHNR and CDR2 FQNEAQ (reference sequence). As DNA, the CDR3 is TGTGCCAGCAGCGGCGACAGTGAAAAACTGTTTTTT. Translation: CASSGDSEKLFF.

V and J are TRBV30 and TRBJ1-5, with a tentative D call TRBD1 (5 bases). The CDR3 extends over 15 amino acids. Germline lookup yields CDR1 GTSNPN and CDR2 SVGIG (reference sequence). V lost 1 base to trimming and J lost 6 bases, with 16 bases between them. The chain's CDR3 is CAWSGNPGYAQPQHF. DNA of the CDR3: TGTGCCTGGAGTGGAAATCCAGGGTACGCTCAGCCCCAGCATTTT. Full variable domain (outside the CDR3, taken from reference TRBV30 and TRBJ1-5): SQTIHQWPATLVQPVGSPLSLECTVEGTSNPNLYWYRQAAGRGLQLLFYSVGIGQISSEVPQNLSASRPQDRQFILSSKKLLLSDSGFYLCAWSGNPGYAQPQHFGDGTRLSIL.

The genes are TRBV6-5 and TRBJ2-2; TRBD1 might be the D (5 bases). Germline lookup yields CDR1 MNHEY and CDR2 SVGAGI. The V and J ends lost 7 bases and 0 bases respectively, with 12 bases between them. This CDR3 region has 15 residues. CDR3 region: CASTRQTSNTGELFF. The CDR3, as DNA: TGTGCCAGCACCCGACAGACCTCGAACACCGGGGAGCTGTTTTTT.

The gene calls are TRBV7-3 and TRBJ2-2, with a tentative D call TRBD2 (6 bases). CDR1 and CDR2 (germline): SGHTA, FQGTGA. V was shortened by 5 bases and J by 4 bases, with 11 bases between the two germline ends. The CDR3 is made up of 14 amino acids. The CDR3 nucleotides read TGTGCCAGCAGCCTCGGACTATCCACCGGGGAGCTGTTTTTT. Translating gives CASSLGLSTGELFF.

This chain links TRBV29-1 with TRBJ2-5; D perhaps matches TRBD1 (6 bases). The CDR3 covers 13 residues. Trimming removed 7 bases from V and 5 bases from J, with 17 bases in between. CDR1 is SQVTM, CDR2 ANQGSEA, per germline. CDR3 sequence (DNA): TGCAGCGCCAGGGGTCGTGCCCGGGAGACCCAGTACTTC. This codes for CSARGRARETQYF. The full variable domain, in which reference TRBV29-1 and TRBJ2-5 provide the parts outside the CDR3, is SAVISQKPSRDICQRGTSLTIQCQVDSQVTMMFWYRQQPGQSLTLIATANQGSEATYESGFVIDKFPISRPNLTFSTLTVSNMSPEDSSIYLCSARGRARETQYFGPGTRLLVL.

This rearrangement joins TRBV18 to TRBJ2-7; 7 nucleotides match TRBD1. The CDR3 has 14 amino acids. The germline V gene encodes CDR1 KGHSH and CDR2 LQKENI. Trimming cost V 1 base and J 2 bases; bases outside gene matches: 2. CDR3 sequence: CASSPRDRTYEQYF. CDR3 nucleotide sequence: TGTGCCAGCTCACCACGGGACAGAACCTACGAGCAGTACTTC.

This rearrangement joins TRBV28 to TRBJ1-5; 8 bases are a match to TRBD1. CDR1 and CDR2 (germline): MDHEN, SYDVKM. The V gene end was trimmed by 6 bases and the J gene end by 0 bases; junction bases not matched to a gene: 4. The CDR3 spans 15 residues. CDR3 bases: TGTGCCAGCAGCTGGACAGGGATTAGCAATCAGCCCCAGCATTTT. It specifies CASSWTGISNQPQHF.

This sequence joins TRBV27 and TRBJ2-2, with TRBD2 matching 8 bases. The CDR3 runs to 20 residues. Germline CDR1 MNHEY, CDR2 SMNVEV (reference sequence). The ends lost 0 bases at V and 0 bases at J; junction bases unmatched: 12. This chain's CDR3 is CASSLSPPWTSSANTGELFF. The CDR3 region has the DNA TGTGCCAGCAGTTTATCCCCACCCTGGACTAGCTCCGCGAACACCGGGGAGCTGTTTTTT.